The 4 T cell receptor beta chains below were found in one sample sequenced in a study of blood T cells in healthy people across ages. Alongside a J-beta primer mix, a sample-barcoded 5' primer served in a second PCR lasting roughly 6 to 12 cycles. Each CDR3 protein gets one entry after TCRdb re-called the 5' RACE reads with MiXCR. The sample includes around 620,000 distinct CDR3 sequences, 27% of them seen just once. Sequenced: blood. These receptors were obtained from a woman in her seventies in good health.

The V gene is TRBV20-1, the J gene TRBJ2-7, with a possible D match to TRBD2 (6 bases). Trimming removed 4 bases from V and 4 bases from J, with 20 bases in between. This CDR3 spans 15 amino acids. Germline V gene lookup returns CDR1 DFQATT and CDR2 SNEGSKA (reference sequence). Here the CDR3 reads CSANAGLGSAYEQYF. In DNA form, the CDR3 reads TGCAGTGCTAATGCGGGATTAGGTTCGGCGTACGAGCAGTACTTC.

This clonotype came up many times. The chain recombines TRBV4-2 with TRBJ2-1; tentative D call: TRBD2 (7 bases). The V gene's germline CDR1 is LGHNA and CDR2 YNFKEQ. V dropped 2 bases and J dropped 4 bases, with 12 bases sitting between them. The CDR3 consists of 15 residues. DNA for the CDR3: TGTGCCAGCAGCCAATCGGGGGGCGAGTACAATGAGCAGTTCTTC. Its protein product is CASSQSGGEYNEQFF.

V usage is TRBV7-9 and J usage is TRBJ2-2; TRBD2 might be the D (5 bases). The ends were cut back, 5 bases at V and 7 bases at J, with 23 bases in the middle. Germline assignment: CDR1 SEHNR and CDR2 FQNEAQ (reference sequence). CDR3 size: 17 residues. The chain's CDR3 is CASSGSLLAPGGGELFF. DNA for the CDR3: TGTGCCAGCAGCGGCTCTCTATTAGCGCCGGGTGGCGGGGAGCTGTTTTTT.

In its sample, this clonotype was seen a few times. The V and J genes are TRBV5-1 and TRBJ2-3, with D tentatively TRBD2 (5 bases). The CDR3 runs 12 residues. CDR1 SGHRS and CDR2 YFSETQ come from the germline V gene. Trimming left V 9 bases short and J 6 bases short, with 14 bases between. CDR3 coding DNA: TGCGCCACCGGAGGAATTTCGGATACGCAGTATTTT. This gives the protein CATGGISDTQYF.